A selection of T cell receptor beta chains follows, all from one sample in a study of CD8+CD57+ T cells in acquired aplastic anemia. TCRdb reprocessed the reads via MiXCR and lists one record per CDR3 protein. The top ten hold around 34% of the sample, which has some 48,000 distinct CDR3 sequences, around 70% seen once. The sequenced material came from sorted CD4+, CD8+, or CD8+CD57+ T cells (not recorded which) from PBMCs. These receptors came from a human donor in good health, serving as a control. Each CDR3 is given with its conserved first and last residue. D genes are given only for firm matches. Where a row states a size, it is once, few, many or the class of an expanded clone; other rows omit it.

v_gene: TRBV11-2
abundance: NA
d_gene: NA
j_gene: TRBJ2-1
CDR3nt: TGTGCCGGCAGCGCTTCCTCTGGAGGGAACGAGCAGTTCTTC
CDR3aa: CAGSASSGGNEQFF

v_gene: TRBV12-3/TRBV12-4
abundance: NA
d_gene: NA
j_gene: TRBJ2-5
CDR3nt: TGTGCCAGCAGTTCCTTCCAGGAGACCCAGTACTTC
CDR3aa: CASSSFQETQYF

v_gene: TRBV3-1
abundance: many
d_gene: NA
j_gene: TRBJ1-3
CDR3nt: TGTGCCAGCAGCCAGGGGGACACCTCTGGAAACACCATATATTTT
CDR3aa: CASSQGDTSGNTIYF

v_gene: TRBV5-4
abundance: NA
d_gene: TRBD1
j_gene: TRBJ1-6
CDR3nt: TGTGCCAGCACCTCGTGGGACAGGCTTAATTCACCCCTCCACTTT
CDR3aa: CASTSWDRLNSPLHF

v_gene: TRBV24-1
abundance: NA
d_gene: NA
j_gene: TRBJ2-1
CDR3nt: TGTGCCACCCAGGTAGACAATGAGCAGTTCTTC
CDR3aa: CATQVDNEQFF

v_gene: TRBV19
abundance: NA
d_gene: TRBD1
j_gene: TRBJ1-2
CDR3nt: TGTGCCAGTAGTGTGACAGGGGAATCCTATGGCTACACCTTC
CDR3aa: CASSVTGESYGYTF

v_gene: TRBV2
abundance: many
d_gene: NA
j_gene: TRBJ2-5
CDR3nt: TGTGCCAGCAGCGAAATAACGCGGACAGATCAAGAGACCCAGTACTTC
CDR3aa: CASSEITRTDQETQYF

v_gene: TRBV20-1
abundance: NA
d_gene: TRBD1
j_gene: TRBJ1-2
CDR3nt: TGCAGTGCAAGTGGTCAGGGGGCCCTTACAAATGGCTACACCTTC
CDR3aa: CSASGQGALTNGYTF

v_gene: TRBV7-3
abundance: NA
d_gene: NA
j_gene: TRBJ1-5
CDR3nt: TGTGCCAGCAGCTTAAAGGTGGGGCGCCGCAATCAGCCCCAGCATTTT
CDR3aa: CASSLKVGRRNQPQHF

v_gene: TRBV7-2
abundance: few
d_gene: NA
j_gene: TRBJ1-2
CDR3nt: TGTGCCAGCAACCCCGGGGAATACTATGGCTACACCTTC
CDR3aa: CASNPGEYYGYTF

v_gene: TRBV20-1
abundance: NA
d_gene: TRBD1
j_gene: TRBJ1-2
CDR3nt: TGCAGTGCTAGAGAAGGCGGGACAGGGGTTGGCTACACCTTC
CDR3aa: CSAREGGTGVGYTF

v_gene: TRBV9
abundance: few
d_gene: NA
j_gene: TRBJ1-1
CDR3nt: TGTGCCAGCAGCGTAGTGCCGGGTGGGGAAGCTTTCTTT
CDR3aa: CASSVVPGGEAFF

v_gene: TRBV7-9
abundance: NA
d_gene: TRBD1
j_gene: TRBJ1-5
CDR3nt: TGTGCCAGCAGCGGACAGGTCCAATGGCCCCAGCATTTT
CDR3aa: CASSGQVQWPQHF

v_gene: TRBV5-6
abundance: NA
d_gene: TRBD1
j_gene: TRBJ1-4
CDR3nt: TGTGCCAGCAGCTTCACTTTCCGGGACAGGGGACCTGCTAATGAAAAACTGTTTTTT
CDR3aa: CASSFTFRDRGPANEKLFF

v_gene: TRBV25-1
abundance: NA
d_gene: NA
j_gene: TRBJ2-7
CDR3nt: TGTGCCAGCAGTATGAACCGGGACCAACTTACCTACGAGCAGTACTTC
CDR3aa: CASSMNRDQLTYEQYF

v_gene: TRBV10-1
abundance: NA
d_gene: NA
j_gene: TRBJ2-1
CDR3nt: TGCGCCAGCAGTGACGGGTATTCCTACAATGAGCAGTTCTTC
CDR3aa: CASSDGYSYNEQFF

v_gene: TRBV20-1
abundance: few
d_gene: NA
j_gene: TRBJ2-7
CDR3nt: TGCAGTGCTAGAGCGGCCGACCGCTACGAGCAGTACTTC
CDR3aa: CSARAADRYEQYF

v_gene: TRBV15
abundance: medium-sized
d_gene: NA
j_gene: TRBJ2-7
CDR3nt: TGTGCCACCAGCAGTGACCTCAGTGGTTTCGAGCAGTACTTC
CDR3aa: CATSSDLSGFEQYF

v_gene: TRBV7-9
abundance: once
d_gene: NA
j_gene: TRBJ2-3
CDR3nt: TGTGCCAGCAGCTTAGAACCCACAGATACGCAGTATTTC
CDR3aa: CASSLEPTDTQYF

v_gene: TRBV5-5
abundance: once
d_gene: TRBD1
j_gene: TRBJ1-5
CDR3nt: TGTGCCAGCAGCTTGGCGCAGGGGGGCTTAAATCAGCCCCAGCATTTT
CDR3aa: CASSLAQGGLNQPQHF

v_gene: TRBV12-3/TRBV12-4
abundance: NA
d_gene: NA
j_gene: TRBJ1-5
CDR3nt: TGTGCCAACAGTTTAGGACAGCCCCAGCATTTT
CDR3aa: CANSLGQPQHF

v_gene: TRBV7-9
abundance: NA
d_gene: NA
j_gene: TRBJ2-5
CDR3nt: TGTGCCAGCAGCTCAGGGGATGGGGAGACCCAGTACTTC
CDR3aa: CASSSGDGETQYF

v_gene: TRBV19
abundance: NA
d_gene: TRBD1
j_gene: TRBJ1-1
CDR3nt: TGTGCCAGTAGATGGGACAGGGGATTGAACACTGAAGCTTTCTTT
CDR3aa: CASRWDRGLNTEAFF

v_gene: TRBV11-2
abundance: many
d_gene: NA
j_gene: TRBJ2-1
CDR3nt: TGTGCCAGCAGCTTAGTATGGGACTCCTACAATGAGCAGTTCTTC
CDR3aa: CASSLVWDSYNEQFF

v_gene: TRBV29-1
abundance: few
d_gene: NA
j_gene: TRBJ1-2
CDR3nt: TGCAGCGTTAGTACAGGGTATCCTAACTATGGCTACACCTTC
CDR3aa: CSVSTGYPNYGYTF

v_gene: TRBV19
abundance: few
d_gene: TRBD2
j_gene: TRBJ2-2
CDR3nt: TGTGCCAGTAGTATCGCGGGGGAAGCCGGGGAGCTGTTTTTT
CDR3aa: CASSIAGEAGELFF

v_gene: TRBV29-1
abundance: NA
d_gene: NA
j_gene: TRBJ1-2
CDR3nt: TGCAGCGCCGAACCAGACGGGGGAAGGGTCATTTTC
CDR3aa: CSAEPDGGRVIF

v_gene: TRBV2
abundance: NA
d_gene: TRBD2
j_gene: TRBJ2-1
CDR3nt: TGTGCCAGCAGTCCTCTAGCGGGAGGAACGAGTGAGCAGTTCTTC
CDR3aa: CASSPLAGGTSEQFF

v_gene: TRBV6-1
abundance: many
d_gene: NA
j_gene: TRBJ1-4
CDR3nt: TGTGCCAGCAGTGACGGTCGGGAGAATGAAAAACTGTTTTTT
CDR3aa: CASSDGRENEKLFF

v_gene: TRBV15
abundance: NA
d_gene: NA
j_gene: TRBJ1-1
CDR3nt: TGTGCCACCAGCAGAGATAAGGGACGGAAGAACACTGAAGCTTTCTTT
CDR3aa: CATSRDKGRKNTEAFF

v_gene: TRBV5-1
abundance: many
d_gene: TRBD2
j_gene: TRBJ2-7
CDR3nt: TGCGCCAGCAGCTGGGCTGGTAGCGGGGTTACCTACGAGCAGTACTTC
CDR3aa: CASSWAGSGVTYEQYF